The entry below describes one TCR beta chain. Its antigen is not identified. This entry is derived from a study of cytotoxic CD8 clonotypes in ibrutinib-treated CLL. About the study: Results showed around 25 partial and 2 complete responses; following median approximately 69 months, 14 remained remitted, about 12 advanced. Treatment had run for a median 12 months, range 6 to 36, when response samples were taken.

Study-wide findings and caveats: Treatment saw public clonotypes, which were uncommon, either contract or stay stable. Whereas clonality rose at ibrutinib response, it declined toward baseline at progression.

CDR1 and CDR2 from the germline V gene are SGDLS and YYNGEE. Trimming stripped 8 bases from V and 3 bases from J, with 12 bases between. The CDR3 has 13 amino acids. The table came from immunoSEQ multiplex PCR; TCRdb's copy has only in-frame clones and leaves some out. The table lists about 49,000 clones, roughly 50% of them singletons, with roughly 33% in the top ten. The clonotype comes from a human donor with chronic lymphocytic leukemia. The rearrangement joins TRBV9 to TRBJ1-5, with a tentative D call TRBD1 (5 bases). The source material was PBMCs, sampled after 12 months of ibrutinib treatment. The CDR3 spells CASNRDPNQPQHF. The CDR3 DNA is TGTGCCAGTAACCGGGACCCCAATCAGCCCCAGCATTTT.